Given below is one TCR beta chain in context. Its matching antigen is unknown. This sample was taken from a study of OX40 agonist ivuxolimab in advanced cancers. About the research overall: Patients received intravenous ivuxolimab every 2 weeks at 0.01 to 10 mg/kg. Mean age about 60 years, range about 20 to 79; around 80% male. The study's findings and limits: Near-lowest levels of clonal expansion characterized partial responders at 0.1-3.0 mg/kg. Expanded peripheral T cell antigen specificity was not determined.

The table came from immunoSEQ multiplex PCR; TCRdb's copy has only in-frame clones and leaves some out. This sample carries 70,000 to 80,000 clones, more than 75% of them seen once, and the ten largest clones take 17%. The CDR3 spans 15 residues. V lost 6 bases and J lost 3; bases outside the gene matches: 10. Germline V gives CDR1 SGHDN, CDR2 FVKESK. The rearrangement uses TRBV14 and TRBJ2-5; 7 bases are a match to TRBD2. Sequences were derived from CD4+ or CD8+ T cells sorted from blood, sampled in a trial of the OX40 agonist ivuxolimab. The TCR was taken from an adult with an advanced solid tumor such as melanoma, head and neck, liver or kidney cancer. The CDR3, as DNA: TGTGCCAGCAGTCAATTCCCTAGCGGTGAAGAGACCCAGTACTTC. It codes for CASSQFPSGEETQYF.